This T cell receptor (beta chain) stems from a study of resident and recirculating memory T cells in vitiligo. Study-wide background: Genomic DNA was extracted from whole homogenized samples, with no cell sorting.

Clones were sequenced by immunoSEQ multiplex PCR, and TCRdb holds only the in-frame ones, with some missing. The table records 70,000 or so clones, just over 90% of them present only once. The CDR3 extends over 15 amino acids. The V end was cut by 4 bases, the J end by 5 bases, with 18 bases between. CDR1 is GTSNPN and CDR2 is SVGIG in the germline V gene (reference sequence). The V and J genes are TRBV30 and TRBJ1-5; D is perhaps TRBD1 (6 bases). Sequencing was performed on blood. This receptor was identified in a male donor with vitiligo. The CDR3 sequence is CAWTGVGAPHQPQHF. In DNA form, the CDR3 reads TGTGCCTGGACAGGGGTGGGGGCCCCCCATCAGCCCCAGCATTTT.